The rows below give T cell receptor beta chains drawn from one sample of a study of regulatory T cells in long-lasting Graves disease. TCRdb re-analysed the multiplex PCR reads in MiXCR, keeping a single row per CDR3 protein. The sample includes 510,000 or so distinct CDR3 sequences, about 12% of them seen just once. This sample was also put to use in a study of T cells in Graves' hyperthyroidism and ophthalmopathy.

Sequencing was performed on peripheral blood mononuclear cells (PBMCs), taken at new diagnosis, from a patient treated with antithyroid drugs. The receptors here all came from a woman aged 25 to 39 with Graves disease. Each CDR3 is given with its conserved first and last residue. Size is omitted from some rows. Given values are once, few, many or a class for expanded clones.

J gene: TRBJ2-3; clone size: many; V gene: TRBV6-1; CDR3 protein: CASTRQGIPDTQYF
J gene: TRBJ1-1; clone size: many; V gene: TRBV6-1; CDR3 protein: CASSDYMNTEAFF
J gene: TRBJ1-2; clone size: many; V gene: TRBV19; CDR3 protein: CASRSGTKESYGYTF
J gene: TRBJ1-1; clone size: few; V gene: TRBV30; CDR3 protein: CAWRGTGPATEAFF
J gene: TRBJ1-1; clone size: many; V gene: TRBV30; CDR3 protein: CAWSYRGGEDTEAFF
J gene: TRBJ2-1; clone size: many; V gene: TRBV20-1; CDR3 protein: CSARALAGAGSYNEQFF
J gene: TRBJ1-4; clone size: few; V gene: TRBV28; CDR3 protein: CASSSAGLTNEKLFF
J gene: TRBJ1-2; clone size: many; V gene: TRBV28; CDR3 protein: CASSETGGYYGYTF
J gene: TRBJ2-3; clone size: many; V gene: TRBV13; CDR3 protein: CASSPPGRDADTQYF
J gene: TRBJ1-1; clone size: many; V gene: TRBV29-1; CDR3 protein: CSVEGGRYTEAFF
J gene: TRBJ1-1; clone size: many; V gene: TRBV29-1; CDR3 protein: CSVSTGTNTEAFF
J gene: TRBJ2-7; clone size: .; V gene: TRBV7-9; CDR3 protein: CASSLPYPPDEQYF
J gene: TRBJ1-1; clone size: many; V gene: TRBV11-2; CDR3 protein: CASSLDYRAEGTEAFF
J gene: TRBJ2-1; clone size: medium-sized; V gene: TRBV27; CDR3 protein: CASSPRSGRADEQFF
J gene: TRBJ1-5; clone size: many; V gene: TRBV12-3/TRBV12-4; CDR3 protein: CASSPQTQRYSNQPQHF
J gene: TRBJ2-2; clone size: many; V gene: TRBV7-9; CDR3 protein: CASSQIPGQGTGELFF
J gene: TRBJ2-1; clone size: many; V gene: TRBV7-2; CDR3 protein: CASSLVNNNEQFF
J gene: TRBJ1-5; clone size: many; V gene: TRBV27; CDR3 protein: CASRLISYSNQPQHF
J gene: TRBJ2-7; clone size: few; V gene: TRBV5-1; CDR3 protein: CASSLSRQSYEQYF
J gene: TRBJ1-5; clone size: many; V gene: TRBV6-1; CDR3 protein: CASSQRPRVGSQPQHF
J gene: TRBJ1-2; clone size: many; V gene: TRBV5-1; CDR3 protein: CASSLDSLAYGYTF
J gene: TRBJ1-3; clone size: .; V gene: TRBV27; CDR3 protein: CASSPWGEGNTIYF
J gene: TRBJ2-7; clone size: few; V gene: TRBV6-2/TRBV6-3; CDR3 protein: CASSGRDRGREQYF
J gene: TRBJ2-7; clone size: many; V gene: TRBV2; CDR3 protein: CASSPGQGLYEQYF
J gene: TRBJ1-1; clone size: few; V gene: TRBV20-1; CDR3 protein: CSARKPGTAEAFF
J gene: TRBJ2-5; clone size: .; V gene: TRBV6-1; CDR3 protein: CASSTKGLAGGETQYF
J gene: TRBJ2-1; clone size: many; V gene: TRBV29-1; CDR3 protein: CSVEGRAGQFF
J gene: TRBJ2-2; clone size: .; V gene: TRBV28; CDR3 protein: CASSHLGTGEYTGELFF
J gene: TRBJ2-2; clone size: few; V gene: TRBV2; CDR3 protein: CASRGTRSSGELFF
J gene: TRBJ2-7; clone size: many; V gene: TRBV7-9; CDR3 protein: CAGRGLATYEQYF
J gene: TRBJ2-5; clone size: many; V gene: TRBV10-3; CDR3 protein: CAIRGTSGETQYF
J gene: TRBJ2-1; clone size: many; V gene: TRBV9; CDR3 protein: CASSVAPGLATYNEQFF
J gene: TRBJ2-7; clone size: many; V gene: TRBV20-1; CDR3 protein: CSARVTHEQYF
J gene: TRBJ2-5; clone size: many; V gene: TRBV18; CDR3 protein: CASSLAGGMETQYF
J gene: TRBJ2-7; clone size: .; V gene: TRBV28; CDR3 protein: CASRGTSGSHYEQYF
J gene: TRBJ2-7; clone size: .; V gene: TRBV29-1; CDR3 protein: CSVAPEVQGSSYEQYF